Only a few counts were recorded for the clone carrying this T cell receptor beta chain. CDR1 is DFQATT and CDR2 is SNEGSKA in the germline V gene (reference sequence). J was trimmed by 2 bases and V by 2 bases; bases with no gene match: 7. The CDR3 loop spans 16 amino acids. The data were taken from a study of T-cell reconstitution after alpha-beta-depleted transplantation in children. Preparation of the TCRbeta library used unique molecular identifiers. TCRdb used MiXCR to reprocess the PCR reads, holding one entry per CDR3 protein. The sample carries a few hundred thousand distinct CDR3 sequences, approximately 16% recorded once.

This TCR was sampled from a human donor who donated a stem cell graft to a child with acute lymphoblastic leukemia. The specimen comprised PBMCs from the stem cell graft donor, sampled from the stem cell graft. This sequence joins TRBV20-1 and TRBJ2-3; TRBD2 agrees at 10 bases. As DNA, the CDR3 is TGCAGTGCTAGATTAGCCACTAGCGGGATCACAGATACGCAGTATTTT. It codes for CSARLATSGITDTQYF.